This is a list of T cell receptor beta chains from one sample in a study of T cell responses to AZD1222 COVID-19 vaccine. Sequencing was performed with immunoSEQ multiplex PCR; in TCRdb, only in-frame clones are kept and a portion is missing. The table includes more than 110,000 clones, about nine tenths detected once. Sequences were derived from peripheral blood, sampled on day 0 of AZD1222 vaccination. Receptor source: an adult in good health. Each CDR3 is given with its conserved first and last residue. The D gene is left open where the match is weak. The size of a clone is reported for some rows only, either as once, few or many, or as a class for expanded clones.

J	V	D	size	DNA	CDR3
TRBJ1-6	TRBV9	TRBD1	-	TGTGCCAGCAGCGCCGGACAGGGCTCCTATAATTCACCCCTCCACTTT	CASSAGQGSYNSPLHF
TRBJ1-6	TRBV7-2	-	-	TGTGCCAGCAGCTTAGTGGCGGCAAGGGGTTCACCCCTCCACTTT	CASSLVAARGSPLHF
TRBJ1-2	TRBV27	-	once	TGTGCCAGCAGTTCCCGGGGCCGCATAGGAGGCTACACCTTC	CASSSRGRIGGYTF
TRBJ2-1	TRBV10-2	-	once	TGCGCCAGCACCCTTGGAAGGAATGAGCAGTTCTTC	CASTLGRNEQFF
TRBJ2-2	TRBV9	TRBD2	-	TGTGCCAGCAGCGCCCGGGGGACTAGCGGGAGAATAGGCGGGGAGCTGTTTTTT	CASSARGTSGRIGGELFF
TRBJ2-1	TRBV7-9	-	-	TGTGCCAGCAGCTTATGGTTGTCTGGGTCCTCCGGTGAGCAGTTCTTC	CASSLWLSGSSGEQFF
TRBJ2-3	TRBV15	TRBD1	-	TGTGCCACCAGCAGAGACCTCCTCGGGGCAGGGGGTTCCACAGATACGCAGTATTTT	CATSRDLLGAGGSTDTQYF
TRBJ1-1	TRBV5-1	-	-	TGCGCCAGCAGCTTGGTGGGGGGAAGGGAAGCTTTCTTT	CASSLVGGREAFF
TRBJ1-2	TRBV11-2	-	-	TGTGCCAGCAGCTTAGAAACGGGTATGAACTATGGCTACACCTTC	CASSLETGMNYGYTF
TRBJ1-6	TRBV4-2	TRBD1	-	TGTGCCAGCAGCCAACGACAGGGTCCACCCCTCCACTTT	CASSQRQGPPLHF
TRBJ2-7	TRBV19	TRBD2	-	TGTGCCACCCTAGCGGGCGGAACCTACGAGCAGTACTTC	CATLAGGTYEQYF
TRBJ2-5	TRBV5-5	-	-	TGTGCCAGCAGCTACCAGACAGGTTTGGGGGAGACCCAGTACTTC	CASSYQTGLGETQYF
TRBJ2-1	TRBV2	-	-	TGTGCCAGCAGGAACCCCGGGACGAGTACAAATGAGCAGTTCTTC	CASRNPGTSTNEQFF
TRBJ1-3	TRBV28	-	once	TGTGCCAGCAGTGCCGTGATCGGCTCTGGAAACACCATATATTTT	CASSAVIGSGNTIYF
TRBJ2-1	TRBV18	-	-	TGTGCCAGCTCACCACCGCGGCCAGTCAATGAGCAGTTCTTC	CASSPPRPVNEQFF
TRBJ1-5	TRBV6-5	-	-	TGTGCCAGCAGTTTCCTACAGGGACAGCCCCAGCATTTT	CASSFLQGQPQHF
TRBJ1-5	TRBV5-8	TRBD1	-	TGTGCCAGCAGCCTACTTCACGGGACAGGGGTCCATCAGCCCCAGCATTTT	CASSLLHGTGVHQPQHF
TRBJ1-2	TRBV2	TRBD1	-	TGTGCCGGGGCCGGGACAGGGCCTGCTAACTATGGCTACACCTTC	CAGAGTGPANYGYTF
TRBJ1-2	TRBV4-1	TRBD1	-	TGCGCCAGCAGCCAAGGAAGGGGGCTCAACTATGGCTACACCTTC	CASSQGRGLNYGYTF
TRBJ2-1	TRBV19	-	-	TGTGCCAGTAGTAACTGGAGGAGGAGAAGCTCCTACAATGAGCAGTTCTTC	CASSNWRRRSSYNEQFF
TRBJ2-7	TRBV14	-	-	TGTGCCAGCAGCCAAGCGGACGAGCAGTACTTC	CASSQADEQYF
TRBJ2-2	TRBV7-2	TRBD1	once	TGTGCCAGCAGCTTCCGGGACAGGGCCACCGGGGAGCTGTTTTTT	CASSFRDRATGELFF
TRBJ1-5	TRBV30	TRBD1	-	TGTGCCTGGAACTCAGGGGGGAGGCAGCCCCAGCATTTT	CAWNSGGRQPQHF
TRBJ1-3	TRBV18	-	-	TGTGCCAGCTCACCGGAAACAGGGAGGAACACCATATATTTT	CASSPETGRNTIYF
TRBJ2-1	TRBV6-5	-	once	TGTGCCAGCAGTTCATCACTGGGGGGCCGTGAGCAGTTCTTC	CASSSSLGGREQFF
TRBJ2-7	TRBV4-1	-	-	TGCGCCAGCAGCCAAGGGTCGCAGGTCGGCTACGAGCAGTACTTC	CASSQGSQVGYEQYF
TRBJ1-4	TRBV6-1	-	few	TGTGCCAGCAGTGTTCTACCCGGACGGGGTAATGAAAAACTGTTTTTT	CASSVLPGRGNEKLFF
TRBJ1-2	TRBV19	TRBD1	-	TGTGCCAGTCGTGCTCGGACAGGGGGTGGCTACACCTTC	CASRARTGGGYTF
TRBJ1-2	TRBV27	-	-	TGTGCCAGCAGTTTAGGGGGCGCACGTAGTGGCTACACCTTC	CASSLGGARSGYTF
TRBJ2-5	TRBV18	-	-	TGTGCCAGCTCACAACTGGCTTTGACACAGCAAGAGACCCAGTACTTC	CASSQLALTQQETQYF
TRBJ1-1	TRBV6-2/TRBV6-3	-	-	TGTGCCAGCAGTGTGAATCCGAACACTGAAGCTTTCTTT	CASSVNPNTEAFF
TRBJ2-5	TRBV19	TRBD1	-	TGTGCCAGTAGTCCCCGGGGACAGGGGGCGGGAGAGACCCAGTACTTC	CASSPRGQGAGETQYF
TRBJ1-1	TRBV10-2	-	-	TGCGCCAGCAGTGATACAGGGATCCCGTCCACTGAAGCTTTCTTT	CASSDTGIPSTEAFF
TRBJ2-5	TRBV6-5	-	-	TGTGCCAGCAGTTCAGGGAACCAAGAGACCCAGTACTTC	CASSSGNQETQYF
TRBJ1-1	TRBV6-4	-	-	TGTGCCAGCAGTGACTTGATGAACACTGAAGCTTTCTTT	CASSDLMNTEAFF
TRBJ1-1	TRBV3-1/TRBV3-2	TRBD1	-	TGTGCCAGCAGCCAAGATCTAGCGGCAGGGGGTTGGACTGAAGCTTTCTTT	CASSQDLAAGGWTEAFF
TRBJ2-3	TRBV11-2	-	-	TGTGCCAGCAGCTTCCGTTGGGGGACAGATACGCAGTATTTT	CASSFRWGTDTQYF
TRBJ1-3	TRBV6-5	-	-	TGTGCCAGCAGAGGGGGGGGTTATCCTGGAAACACCATATATTTT	CASRGGGYPGNTIYF
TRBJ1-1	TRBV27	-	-	TGTGCCAGCAGTTCCCAGGGTGACACTGAAGCTTTCTTT	CASSSQGDTEAFF
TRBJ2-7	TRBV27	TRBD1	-	TGTGCCAGCAGTACACGACAGGGTCTGGGCGAGCAGTACTTC	CASSTRQGLGEQYF
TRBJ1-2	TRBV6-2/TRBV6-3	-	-	TGTGCCAGCAGTTACGTACAACACGAACAGCGCTACACCTTC	CASSYVQHEQRYTF
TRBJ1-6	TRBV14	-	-	TGTGCCAGCAGCCAAGTCGGGGGGGCGCGAGGTTCACCCCTCCACTTT	CASSQVGGARGSPLHF
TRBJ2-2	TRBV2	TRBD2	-	TGTGCCAGCAGTCCCCGACTAGCGGGGGTCGGCACCGGGGAGCTGTTTTTT	CASSPRLAGVGTGELFF
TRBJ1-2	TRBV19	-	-	TGTGCCAGTAGTACCAAGGAGAGGTTAAACTATGGCTACACCTTC	CASSTKERLNYGYTF
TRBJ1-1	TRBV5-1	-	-	TGCGCCAGCAGCTTGGCCGGATCTTTGAACACTGAAGCTTTCTTT	CASSLAGSLNTEAFF
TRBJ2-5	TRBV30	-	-	TGTGCCTGGAGTACCATCGGGATCGGGACCCAGTACTTC	CAWSTIGIGTQYF
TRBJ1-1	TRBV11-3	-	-	TGTGCCAGCAGCCCCCGCGGGACCAACACTGAAGCTTTCTTT	CASSPRGTNTEAFF
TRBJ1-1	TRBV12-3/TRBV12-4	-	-	TGTGCCATACGGTGGAACACTGAAGCTTTCTTT	CAIRWNTEAFF
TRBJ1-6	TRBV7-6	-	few	TGTGCCAGCAGCTTGAGGCAGGGGAGGGATTCACCCCTCCACTTT	CASSLRQGRDSPLHF
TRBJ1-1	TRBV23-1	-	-	TGCGCCAGCACCCAAACCCCGGCTCCGAACACTGAAGCTTTCTTT	CASTQTPAPNTEAFF
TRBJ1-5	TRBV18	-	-	TGTGCCAGCTCACCACCCGGGACGGGCGGTAGCAATCAGCCCCAGCATTTT	CASSPPGTGGSNQPQHF
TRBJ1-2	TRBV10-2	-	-	TGCGCCAGCAGTGAGAACCAAAGGAACTATGGCTACACCTTC	CASSENQRNYGYTF
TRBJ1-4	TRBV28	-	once	TGTGCCAGCAGAGGGGGACTATATGAAAAACTGTTTTTT	CASRGGLYEKLFF
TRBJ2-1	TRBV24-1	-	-	TGTGCCACCAGTGATTTGAGAGGCGGGGAGCAGTTCTTC	CATSDLRGGEQFF
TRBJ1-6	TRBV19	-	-	TGTGCCAGTAGTACCGGGACGTTTTATAATTCACCCCTCCACTTT	CASSTGTFYNSPLHF
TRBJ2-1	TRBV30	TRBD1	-	TGTGCCTGGACCCTGTACCTTCGGGACAGGGAATACAATGAGCAGTTCTTC	CAWTLYLRDREYNEQFF